Sequencing of this TCR beta chain was carried out in a study of T cell clonality in common variable immunodeficiency. Study results and caveats: Compared with healthy controls, CVID subjects showed increased TCRbeta clonality, mostly in about a third.

Here immunoSEQ multiplex PCR was the method, and the copy in TCRdb shows in-frame clones only, minus some. Observed in the sample are approximately 64,000 clones, none of them singletons. Germline V gives CDR1 DFQATT, CDR2 SNEGSKA (reference sequence). This CDR3 has 15 residues. V lost 3 bases, J lost 4 bases, and 8 bases stayed unmatched. This clone was counted many times. The target antigen is unknown. The CDR3 end falls 3 residues outside the read, so it is completed with the germline J gene. V is TRBV20-1 and J is TRBJ2-1, with 8 bases fitting TRBD2. The origin of this receptor is a person between 18 and 75 years old in good health. The sequenced material came from peripheral blood mononuclear cells. The CDR3 spells CSASHKRGPYNEQFF. Partial CDR3 DNA: TGCAGTGCTAGTCATAAGCGGGGGCCATACAATGAG.